This T cell receptor (beta chain) was identified in a study of T-cell reconstitution after alpha-beta-depleted transplantation in children. It was with unique molecular identifiers that the TCRbeta library was prepared. Via MiXCR, TCRdb re-called the PCR reads, giving one row per CDR3 protein. Of some 150,000 distinct CDR3 sequences in the sample, more than 8% were seen once. Overall study results and limits: There were reportedly several hundred expanded graft clones from which alpha-beta T cells came about two months after transplant. The main origin of T-cell counts and diversity one year after transplant was newly produced T cells.

Concerning this clonotype itself: Its antigen is not known.

The CDR3 runs to 12 residues. Germline-derived CDR1 and CDR2 are MGHDK and SYGVNS. The ends were cut back, 4 bases at V and 6 bases at J, with 10 bases in the middle. The chain joins TRBV25-1 to TRBJ2-7, with a tentative D call TRBD2 (5 bases). This clonotype originated in a female patient aged 2 to 10 who had a stem cell transplant for congenital amegakaryocytic thrombocytopenia, so the T cells may come from the graft donor. Source: PBMCs, mostly from graft donor cells, taken 180 days after TCRalphabeta/CD19-depleted stem cell transplant. The CDR3 protein is CASSGPAGEQYF. The CDR3 nucleotides are TGTGCCAGCAGTGGTCCCGCGGGCGAGCAGTACTTC.